These T cell receptor beta chains were read from a single sample in a study of CD8 T cells in Susac syndrome. TCRdb ran MiXCR on the immunoSEQ multiplex PCR reads and lists one entry per CDR3 protein. The sample records 1,500 to 2,000 distinct CDR3 sequences, 55% to 70% being singletons. The sequenced sample was CD8+ TEMRA cells from PBMCs. The receptors shown here come from a human donor with Susac syndrome. CDR3s include the opening cysteine and the closing phenylalanine or tryptophan. D genes are given only for firm matches. Clone size, where shown, is once, few, many, or a class for clones that have expanded.

clone_size: few; v_call: TRBV7-9; d_call: -; j_call: TRBJ2-5; cdr3_length: 12; cdr3_aa: CASSLGRETQYF; cdr3_nt: TGTGCCAGCAGCTTAGGCCGCGAGACCCAGTACTTC
clone_size: -; v_call: TRBV15; d_call: TRBD1; j_call: TRBJ2-5; cdr3_length: 13; cdr3_aa: CATADRGVETQYF; cdr3_nt: TGTGCCACCGCGGACAGGGGAGTAGAGACCCAGTACTTC
clone_size: -; v_call: TRBV7-9; d_call: TRBD1; j_call: TRBJ2-1; cdr3_length: 17; cdr3_aa: CASSFADWTGIYNEQFF; cdr3_nt: TGTGCCAGCAGCTTCGCCGATTGGACAGGGATCTACAATGAGCAGTTCTTC
clone_size: few; v_call: TRBV6-1; d_call: -; j_call: TRBJ2-1; cdr3_length: 15; cdr3_aa: CASRALLGEGNEQFF; cdr3_nt: TGTGCCAGCAGAGCCTTATTGGGAGAGGGCAATGAGCAGTTCTTC
clone_size: -; v_call: TRBV18; d_call: TRBD2; j_call: TRBJ2-7; cdr3_length: 22; cdr3_aa: CASSPAPELESVSGLAPYEQYF; cdr3_nt: TGTGCCAGCTCACCAGCCCCTGAACTAGAGTCAGTATCGGGACTAGCGCCGTACGAGCAGTACTTC
clone_size: -; v_call: TRBV19; d_call: TRBD1; j_call: TRBJ1-1; cdr3_length: 16; cdr3_aa: CASSLFSGQGDTEAFF; cdr3_nt: TGTGCCAGTAGTTTATTCTCGGGACAGGGCGACACTGAAGCTTTCTTT
clone_size: -; v_call: TRBV11-2; d_call: -; j_call: TRBJ1-4; cdr3_length: 15; cdr3_aa: CASSPQAGANEKLFF; cdr3_nt: TGTGCCAGCAGCCCCCAGGCAGGGGCTAATGAAAAACTGTTTTTT
clone_size: -; v_call: TRBV23-1; d_call: -; j_call: TRBJ2-5; cdr3_length: 21; cdr3_aa: CASSQIKPRDIRPRREETQYF; cdr3_nt: TGCGCCAGCAGTCAAATAAAACCCCGGGACATTAGACCCCGTCGTGAGGAGACCCAGTACTTC
clone_size: -; v_call: TRBV13; d_call: -; j_call: TRBJ2-1; cdr3_length: 13; cdr3_aa: CASSLGYLYEQFF; cdr3_nt: TGTGCCAGCAGTTTAGGATACCTCTACGAGCAGTTCTTC
clone_size: once; v_call: TRBV3-1; d_call: -; j_call: TRBJ2-6; cdr3_length: 18; cdr3_aa: CASSVMATLTKSGQRPDF; cdr3_nt: TGTGCCAGCAGCGTTATGGCCACCCTCACAAAGTCGGGCCAACGTCCTGACTTC
clone_size: -; v_call: TRBV27; d_call: -; j_call: TRBJ2-2; cdr3_length: 13; cdr3_aa: CASSFTGTGELFF; cdr3_nt: TGTGCCAGCAGTTTTACGGGCACCGGGGAGCTGTTTTTT
clone_size: -; v_call: TRBV4-2; d_call: -; j_call: TRBJ2-5; cdr3_length: 15; cdr3_aa: CASSPERGEQETQYF; cdr3_nt: TGTGCCAGCAGCCCGGAGAGGGGGGAACAAGAGACCCAGTACTTC
clone_size: -; v_call: TRBV10-1; d_call: -; j_call: TRBJ2-3; cdr3_length: 16; cdr3_aa: CASSESWGDEADTQYF; cdr3_nt: TGCGCCAGCAGTGAGTCGTGGGGGGATGAAGCAGATACGCAGTATTTT
clone_size: -; v_call: TRBV6-2/TRBV6-3; d_call: -; j_call: TRBJ2-7; cdr3_length: 13; cdr3_aa: CASQSPGAYEQYF; cdr3_nt: TGTGCCAGTCAATCCCCGGGAGCCTACGAGCAGTACTTC
clone_size: once; v_call: TRBV27; d_call: -; j_call: TRBJ2-2; cdr3_length: 15; cdr3_aa: CASTWGGANTGELFF; cdr3_nt: TGTGCCAGCACCTGGGGGGGCGCGAACACCGGGGAGCTGTTTTTT
clone_size: -; v_call: TRBV7-9; d_call: -; j_call: TRBJ2-1; cdr3_length: 15; cdr3_aa: CACSSGRGIYNEQFF; cdr3_nt: TGTGCCTGCAGCTCCGGGAGAGGGATCTACAATGAGCAGTTCTTC
clone_size: -; v_call: TRBV13; d_call: TRBD2; j_call: TRBJ2-2; cdr3_length: 19; cdr3_aa: CARTFSVPDGGVWTGELFF; cdr3_nt: TGTGCCCGCACCTTCTCGGTTCCGGACGGGGGGGTGTGGACCGGGGAGCTGTTTTTT
clone_size: -; v_call: TRBV19; d_call: -; j_call: TRBJ2-4; cdr3_length: 14; cdr3_aa: CASSMGYDQDIQYF; cdr3_nt: TGTGCCAGTAGTATGGGGTATGACCAGGACATTCAGTACTTC
clone_size: -; v_call: TRBV19; d_call: -; j_call: TRBJ2-2; cdr3_length: 17; cdr3_aa: CASSIGGWATNTRELFF; cdr3_nt: TGTGCCAGTAGTATAGGGGGTTGGGCGACGAACACCAGGGAGCTGTTTTTT
clone_size: -; v_call: TRBV4-1; d_call: TRBD2; j_call: TRBJ2-1; cdr3_length: 17; cdr3_aa: CASSQGVGTRGYNEQFF; cdr3_nt: TGCGCCAGCAGCCAAGGGGTGGGGACTAGAGGGTACAATGAGCAGTTCTTC
clone_size: -; v_call: TRBV6-1; d_call: -; j_call: TRBJ2-1; cdr3_length: 16; cdr3_aa: CASSEFGPSVYNEQFF; cdr3_nt: TGTGCCAGCAGTGAATTTGGTCCGTCGGTCTACAATGAGCAGTTCTTC
clone_size: -; v_call: TRBV11-2; d_call: -; j_call: TRBJ1-4; cdr3_length: 16; cdr3_aa: CASSPPQAVSNEKLFF; cdr3_nt: TGTGCCAGCAGCCCCCCCCAGGCAGTGTCTAATGAAAAACTGTTTTTT
clone_size: -; v_call: TRBV11-2; d_call: -; j_call: TRBJ1-4; cdr3_length: 17; cdr3_aa: CASSPPQAGANEKNCFF; cdr3_nt: -
clone_size: few; v_call: TRBV25-1; d_call: -; j_call: TRBJ1-1; cdr3_length: 14; cdr3_aa: CASRMAGAGTEAFF; cdr3_nt: TGTGCCAGCAGGATGGCGGGGGCCGGCACTGAAGCTTTCTTT
clone_size: large; v_call: TRBV4-1; d_call: TRBD1; j_call: TRBJ2-7; cdr3_length: 16; cdr3_aa: CASSQDNRGLTYEQYF; cdr3_nt: TGCGCCAGCAGCCAAGATAATAGGGGGCTTACCTACGAGCAGTACTTC
clone_size: -; v_call: TRBV25-1; d_call: -; j_call: TRBJ2-3; cdr3_length: 11; cdr3_aa: CATSEGDTQYF; cdr3_nt: TGTGCCACCTCTGAGGGGGATACGCAGTATTTT
clone_size: -; v_call: TRBV4-3; d_call: TRBD1; j_call: TRBJ2-1; cdr3_length: 16; cdr3_aa: CASSQDGTGIYNEQFF; cdr3_nt: TGCGCCAGCAGCCAAGACGGGACAGGGATCTACAATGAGCAGTTCTTC
clone_size: -; v_call: TRBV20-1; d_call: TRBD2; j_call: TRBJ2-5; cdr3_length: 14; cdr3_aa: CSASLAILQETQYF; cdr3_nt: TGCAGTGCTTCACTAGCGATCCTACAAGAGACCCAGTACTTC
clone_size: -; v_call: TRBV20-1; d_call: TRBD1; j_call: TRBJ2-1; cdr3_length: 15; cdr3_aa: CSASSLGQGTYEQFF; cdr3_nt: TGCAGTGCTAGCAGTTTGGGACAGGGAACCTACGAGCAGTTCTTC
clone_size: -; v_call: TRBV19; d_call: -; j_call: TRBJ2-6; cdr3_length: 16; cdr3_aa: CASGRDHDCGANVLTF; cdr3_nt: TGTGCCAGCGGCCGGGATCACGACTGTGGGGCCAACGTCCTGACTTTC
clone_size: -; v_call: TRBV11-2; d_call: -; j_call: TRBJ1-4; cdr3_length: 16; cdr3_aa: CASSPPHAWANEKLFF; cdr3_nt: TGTGCCAGCAGCCCCCCCCATGCATGGGCTAATGAAAAACTTTTTTTT
clone_size: -; v_call: TRBV2; d_call: -; j_call: TRBJ2-7; cdr3_length: 15; cdr3_aa: CASSEQAGSSYEQYF; cdr3_nt: TGTGCCAGCAGTGAACAGGCGGGGAGCTCCTACGAGCAGTACTTC
clone_size: -; v_call: TRBV7-3; d_call: -; j_call: TRBJ2-5; cdr3_length: 15; cdr3_aa: CASSTHRGGGKTQYF; cdr3_nt: TGTGCCAGCAGCACACACAGAGGGGGTGGAAAGACCCAGTACTTC
clone_size: -; v_call: TRBV11-2; d_call: -; j_call: TRBJ1-4; cdr3_length: 16; cdr3_aa: CACSPPQGGANENLFF; cdr3_nt: TGTGCCTGCAGCCCCCCCCAGGGAGGGGCTAATGAAAATCTGTTTTTT
clone_size: -; v_call: TRBV5-4; d_call: -; j_call: TRBJ2-7; cdr3_length: 15; cdr3_aa: CASSLRDSRTYEQYF; cdr3_nt: TGTGCCAGCAGCCTTCGGGACTCCCGAACGTACGAGCAGTACTTC
clone_size: -; v_call: TRBV2; d_call: -; j_call: TRBJ2-1; cdr3_length: 17; cdr3_aa: CASSDFGRGKRDNEQFF; cdr3_nt: TGTGCCAGCAGTGATTTCGGACGGGGAAAGCGGGACAATGAGCAGTTCTTC
clone_size: -; v_call: TRBV7-5; d_call: -; j_call: TRBJ1-4; cdr3_length: 19; cdr3_aa: CISVPAAPPRQGLMKNCFF; cdr3_nt: -
clone_size: -; v_call: TRBV11-3; d_call: -; j_call: TRBJ2-3; cdr3_length: 15; cdr3_aa: CASSSFRGALDTQYF; cdr3_nt: TGTGCCAGCAGCTCGTTTCGGGGGGCCTTAGATACGCAGTATTTT
clone_size: few; v_call: TRBV7-9; d_call: -; j_call: TRBJ1-2; cdr3_length: 17; cdr3_aa: CASSLVDSGVLNYGYTF; cdr3_nt: TGTGCCAGCAGCTTAGTAGACTCGGGGGTCTTAAACTATGGCTACACCTTC
clone_size: few; v_call: TRBV7-9; d_call: -; j_call: TRBJ2-7; cdr3_length: 10; cdr3_aa: CASGQDEQYF; cdr3_nt: TGTGCCAGCGGGCAAGACGAGCAGTACTTC
clone_size: few; v_call: TRBV2; d_call: -; j_call: TRBJ2-7; cdr3_length: 14; cdr3_aa: CASSDLGVANEQYF; cdr3_nt: TGTGCCAGCAGTGACTTAGGAGTAGCCAACGAGCAGTACTTC
clone_size: -; v_call: TRBV11-2; d_call: -; j_call: TRBJ1-4; cdr3_length: 16; cdr3_aa: CASSRPEGGANEKLFF; cdr3_nt: TGTGCCAGCAGCCGCCCCGAGGGAGGGGCTAATGAAAAACTGTTTTTT
clone_size: -; v_call: TRBV12-3/TRBV12-4; d_call: -; j_call: TRBJ2-6; cdr3_length: 16; cdr3_aa: CASSLAGGEGANVLTF; cdr3_nt: TGTGCCAGCAGTCTTGCAGGGGGGGAAGGGGCCAACGTCCTGACTTTC